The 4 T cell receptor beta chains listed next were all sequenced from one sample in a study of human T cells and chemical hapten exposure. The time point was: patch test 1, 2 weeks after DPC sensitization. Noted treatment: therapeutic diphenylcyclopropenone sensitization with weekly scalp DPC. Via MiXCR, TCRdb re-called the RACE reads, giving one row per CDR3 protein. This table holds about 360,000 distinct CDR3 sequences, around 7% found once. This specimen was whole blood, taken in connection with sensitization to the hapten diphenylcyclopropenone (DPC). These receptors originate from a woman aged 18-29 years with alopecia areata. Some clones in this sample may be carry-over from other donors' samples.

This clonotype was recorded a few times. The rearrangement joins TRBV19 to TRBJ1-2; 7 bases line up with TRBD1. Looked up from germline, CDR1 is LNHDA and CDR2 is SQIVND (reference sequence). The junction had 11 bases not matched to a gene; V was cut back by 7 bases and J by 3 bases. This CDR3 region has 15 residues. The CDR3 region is CASKKTGTVDYGYTF. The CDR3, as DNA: TGTGCCAGTAAAAAAACCGGGACAGTGGACTATGGCTACACCTTC.

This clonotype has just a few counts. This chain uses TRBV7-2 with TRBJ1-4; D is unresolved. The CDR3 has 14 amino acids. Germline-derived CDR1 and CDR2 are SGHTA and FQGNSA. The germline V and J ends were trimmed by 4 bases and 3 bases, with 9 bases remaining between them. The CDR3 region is CASSSTQANEKLFF. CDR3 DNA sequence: TGTGCCAGCAGCTCCACACAAGCTAATGAAAAACTGTTTTTT.

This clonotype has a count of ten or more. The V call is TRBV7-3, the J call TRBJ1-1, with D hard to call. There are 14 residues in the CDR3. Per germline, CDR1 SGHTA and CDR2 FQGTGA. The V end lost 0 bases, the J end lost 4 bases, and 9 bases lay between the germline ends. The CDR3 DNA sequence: TGTGCCAGCAGCTTAACAGGGCAGTCCACTGAAGCTTTCTTT. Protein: CASSLTGQSTEAFF.

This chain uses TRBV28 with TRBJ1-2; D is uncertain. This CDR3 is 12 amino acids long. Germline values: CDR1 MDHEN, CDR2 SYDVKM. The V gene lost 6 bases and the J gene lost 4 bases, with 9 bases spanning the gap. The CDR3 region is CASRQKGYGYTF. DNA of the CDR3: TGTGCCAGCAGGCAAAAGGGCTATGGCTACACCTTC.